This passage covers 11 T cell receptor beta chains from one sample sequenced in a study of blood T cell repertoires in COVID-19. The method was immunoSEQ multiplex PCR; TCRdb's version includes in-frame clones alone and lacks a portion of them. Among 110,000 to 150,000 clones, about 86% were seen once, and the ten largest hold 1.5%. The sequenced sample consisted of peripheral blood. The receptors were gathered from a woman aged 60-75 years with acute or convalescent COVID-19.

The V gene is TRBV5-8, the J gene TRBJ2-7; 13 positions agree with TRBD2. After removal of 7 bases from V and 6 bases from J, the junction contained 10 bases not matched to a gene. The CDR3 consists of 15 residues. Germline values: CDR1 SGHTS, CDR2 YDEGEE. CDR3 in amino acids: CASASETSGGSEQYF. CDR3 sequence (DNA): TGTGCCAGCGCAAGTGAGACTAGCGGGGGGTCCGAGCAGTACTTC.

This chain connects TRBV20-1 to TRBJ1-2; D is ambiguous. The V and J ends lost 5 bases and 8 bases respectively, with 9 bases between them. This CDR3 is 10 amino acids long. Germline assignment: CDR1 DFQATT and CDR2 SNEGSKA (reference sequence). The CDR3 is CSAEALGYTF. The CDR3 DNA is TGCAGTGCTGAAGCCTTGGGCTACACCTTC.

The V and J genes are TRBV6-5 and TRBJ1-2; 7 bases agree with TRBD1. The ends lost 6 bases at V and 2 bases at J; junction bases unmatched: 3. CDR1 MNHEY and CDR2 SVGAGI come from the germline V gene. The CDR3 extends over 13 amino acids. The CDR3 nucleotides are TGTGCCAGCAGGAGACAGGGCAACTATGGCTACACCTTC. This codes for CASRRQGNYGYTF.

The sample holds a few counts of this clone. The J gene is TRBJ2-5, the V gene TRBV7-9; D unresolved. Germline CDR1 and CDR2: SEHNR and FQNEAQ (reference sequence). The CDR3 contains 14 residues. Trimming removed 4 bases at V and 5 bases at J, with 14 bases between. CDR3 nucleotide sequence: TGTGCCAGCAGCTCCCCGCCCGTCGGGGAGACCCAGTACTTC. Its translation is CASSSPPVGETQYF.

The chain couples TRBV7-9 to TRBJ1-1, with TRBD1 matching over 8 bases. This CDR3 spans 15 amino acids. Germline V gene data show CDR1 as SEHNR and CDR2 as FQNEAQ (reference sequence). The J segment lost 5 bases and the V segment lost 3 bases, leaving 8 bases of the junction unmatched. The DNA for the CDR3 is TGTGCCAGCAGCTTCTGGACAGGGCGGGTGACTGAAGCTTTCTTT. Translation: CASSFWTGRVTEAFF.

The rearrangement uses TRBV7-8 and TRBJ1-5; 7 nucleotides agree with TRBD1. V was pared by 5 bases and J by 4 bases, with 14 bases of the junction left unmatched. Per the germline V gene, CDR1 is SGHVS and CDR2 is FQNEAQ. The CDR3 covers 17 residues. Written as DNA, the CDR3 is TGTGCCAGCAGCCCAATCCGACAGGGCTTTAGGAATCAGCCCCAGCATTTT. Its translation is CASSPIRQGFRNQPQHF.

This chain connects TRBV6-1 to TRBJ1-1; the D is unclear. CDR3 length: 17 residues. Trimming stripped 0 bases from V and 0 bases from J, with 14 bases between. CDR1 is MNHNS, CDR2 SASEGT, per germline. The CDR3 region has the DNA TGTGCCAGCAGTGAAGCGGTCAGGTCAGGCATGAACACTGAAGCTTTCTTT. Translation: CASSEAVRSGMNTEAFF.

This clone was seen a handful of times. V is TRBV27 and J is TRBJ2-1; D perhaps matches TRBD1 (7 bases). CDR3 length: 14 residues. Germline CDR1 reads MNHEY; CDR2 reads SMNVEV (reference sequence). Trimming took 3 bases from V and 13 from J, leaving 19 bases between them. DNA of the CDR3: TGTGCCAGCAGTTTTGGAGGGGGCCTTGGGCCCCAGTTCTTC. It specifies CASSFGGGLGPQFF.

The chain is built from TRBV29-1 and TRBJ2-3; 9 bases are shared with TRBD2. The CDR3 extends over 14 amino acids. The V gene end was trimmed by 2 bases and the J gene end by 5 bases; junction bases not matched to a gene: 5. Germline lookup yields CDR1 SQVTM and CDR2 ANQGSEA. CDR3: CSVERRGGRDTQYF. The CDR3 DNA reads TGCAGCGTTGAACGGCGGGGGGGCCGAGATACGCAGTATTTT.

The rearrangement joins TRBV6-1 to TRBJ1-6, with a tentative D call TRBD1 (5 bases). The CDR3 runs to 18 residues. From germline, CDR1 is MNHNS and CDR2 SASEGT. V was pared by 2 bases and J by 0 bases, with 14 bases between. The CDR3 DNA is TGTGCCAGCAGTGAATATGGTCGGGGGAGCTCCTATAATTCACCCCTCCACTTT. It encodes CASSEYGRGSSYNSPLHF.

A single count supports this clone. This chain connects TRBV5-1 to TRBJ2-1, with TRBD2 matching 11 bases. There are 16 residues in the CDR3. The germline V gene encodes CDR1 SGHRS and CDR2 YFSETQ. J was trimmed by 7 bases and V by 4 bases; bases with no gene match: 10. As DNA, the CDR3 is TGCGCCAGCAGCCTGGGAAATAGCGGGGGGGCGAATGAGCAGTTCTTC. Protein sequence: CASSLGNSGGANEQFF.